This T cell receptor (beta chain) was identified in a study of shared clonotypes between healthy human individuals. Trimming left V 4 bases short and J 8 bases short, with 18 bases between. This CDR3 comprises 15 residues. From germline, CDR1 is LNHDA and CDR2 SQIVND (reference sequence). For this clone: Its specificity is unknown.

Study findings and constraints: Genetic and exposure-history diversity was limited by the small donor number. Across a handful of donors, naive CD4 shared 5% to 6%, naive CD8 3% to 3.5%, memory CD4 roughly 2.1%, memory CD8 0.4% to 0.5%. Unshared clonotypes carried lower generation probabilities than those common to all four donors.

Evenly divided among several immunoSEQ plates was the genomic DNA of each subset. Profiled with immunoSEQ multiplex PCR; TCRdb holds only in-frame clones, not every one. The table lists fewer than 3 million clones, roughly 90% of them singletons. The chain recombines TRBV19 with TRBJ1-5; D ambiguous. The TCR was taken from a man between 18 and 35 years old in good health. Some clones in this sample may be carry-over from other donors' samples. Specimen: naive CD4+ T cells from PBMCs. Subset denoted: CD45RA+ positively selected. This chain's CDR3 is CASSTFPVLGEPQHF. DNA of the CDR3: TGTGCCAGTAGTACGTTTCCCGTACTGGGAGAGCCCCAGCATTTT.